A single sample is the source of the 28 T cell receptor beta chains below, sequenced in a study of T cell repertoires in cytomegalovirus infection. TCRdb re-derived calls from the reads in MiXCR, one entry per CDR3 protein. The table records more than 500,000 distinct CDR3 sequences, 16% of them present only once. Sequencing input: CD8+ T cells from PBMCs. These receptors were taken from a human donor in good health (CMV status not recorded). Some clones in this sample may be carry-over from other donors' samples.

This clonotype was detected many times. This chain uses TRBV11-3 with TRBJ2-1, with a tentative D call TRBD2 (7 bases). The ends were cut back, 6 bases at V and 5 bases at J, with 11 bases in the middle. Germline V gene sequence: CDR1 SGHNT, CDR2 YENEEA. The CDR3 length is 13 residues. The CDR3 region is CASRGGLDNEQFF. The CDR3 nucleotides are TGTGCCAGCAGGGGGGGGCTCGACAATGAGCAGTTCTTC.

The J gene is TRBJ1-3, the V gene TRBV5-1; TRBD1 is a possible D gene (6 bases). Trimming cost V 0 bases and J 1 base, with 8 bases left between them. The CDR3 is 15 amino acids. Germline CDR1 and CDR2: SGHRS and YFSETQ. CDR3 nucleotides: TGCGCCAGCAGCTTGGAGGGGACATCTGGAAACACCATATATTTT. This gives the protein CASSLEGTSGNTIYF.

This clonotype was picked up many times. The chain has TRBV28 and TRBJ2-3; D remains unclear. V lost 6 bases to trimming and J lost 2 bases, with 15 bases between them. The CDR3 spans 15 residues. CDR1 is MDHEN and CDR2 is SYDVKM in the germline V gene. CDR3 nucleotide sequence: TGTGCCAGCAGACCCGACGGATTCTACACAGATACGCAGTATTTT. Translating gives CASRPDGFYTDTQYF.

This clonotype occurred many times. V and J are TRBV7-9 and TRBJ2-1; the D is unclear. Trimming left V 1 base short and J 5 bases short, with 15 bases between. The germline V gene has CDR1 SEHNR and CDR2 FQNEAQ (reference sequence). This CDR3 spans 16 amino acids. Here the CDR3 reads CASSLVGWAPDNEQFF. The CDR3 DNA reads as TGTGCCAGCAGCTTAGTGGGTTGGGCACCCGACAATGAGCAGTTCTTC.

In its sample, this clonotype was seen many times. The gene calls are TRBV6-6 and TRBJ2-7; D not certain. Germline lookup yields CDR1 MNHNY and CDR2 SVGAGI (reference sequence). V gave up 6 bases and J gave up 1 base, with 7 bases separating them. The CDR3 length is 12 residues. The CDR3 is CASRDQSYEQYF. In DNA form, the CDR3 reads TGTGCCAGCAGAGATCAGTCCTACGAGCAGTACTTC.

This clonotype was seen many times. The chain links TRBV7-9 to TRBJ2-1; tentative D call: TRBD1 (6 bases). The V end lost 1 base, the J end lost 7 bases, and 11 bases lay between the germline ends. The CDR3 totals 14 residues. The V gene's germline CDR1 is SEHNR and CDR2 FQNEAQ (reference sequence). Written as DNA, the CDR3 is TGTGCCAGCAGCTTAGGGAGTAGGGGGAATGAGCAGTTCTTC. Residues: CASSLGSRGNEQFF.

This chain's CDR3 is CASSPGFFGYTF. Here the CDR3 DNA reads TGTGCCAGCAGCCCAGGGTTTTTTGGCTACACCTTC. This chain uses TRBV5-5 with TRBJ1-2; tentatively, D is TRBD1 (5 bases). V dropped 4 bases and J dropped 7 bases, with 11 bases sitting between them. In germline, CDR1 is SGHKS, CDR2 YYEKEE (reference sequence). The CDR3 runs to 12 residues.

Only a few counts were recorded for this clonotype. This sequence joins TRBV10-3 and TRBJ1-2; D might be TRBD1 (5 bases). Germline CDR1 is ENHRY and CDR2 is SYGVKD. The CDR3 consists of 12 residues. V was pared by 2 bases and J by 5 bases, with 6 bases between. The CDR3 loop is CAISETGYGYTF. The CDR3 DNA follows: TGTGCCATCAGTGAGACAGGATATGGCTACACCTTC.

DNA of the CDR3: TGTGCCAGCAGTTACGGGGGGACCTATAATTCACCCCTCCACTTT. It yields the protein CASSYGGTYNSPLHF. The V gene is TRBV6-5, the J gene TRBJ1-6, with D maybe TRBD1 (5 bases). In germline, CDR1 is MNHEY, CDR2 SVGAGI. The CDR3 consists of 15 residues. The V end lost 2 bases, the J end lost 2 bases, and 7 bases lay between the germline ends.

There are many counts of this clonotype. The chain recombines TRBV28 with TRBJ2-1; 9 bases match TRBD2. There are 16 residues in the CDR3. CDR1 is MDHEN and CDR2 is SYDVKM in the germline V gene. Losses at the gene ends were 7 bases for V and 2 bases for J; bases not matched to a gene: 9. CDR3 sequence: CASNVSPSGAYNEQFF. CDR3 coding DNA: TGTGCCAGCAATGTTTCGCCTAGCGGGGCCTACAATGAGCAGTTCTTC.

The J gene is TRBJ2-6, the V gene TRBV15; D might be TRBD1 (5 bases). Germline CDR1 reads LNHNV; CDR2 reads YYDKDF (reference sequence). Trimming left V 5 bases short and J 0 bases short, with 17 bases between. The CDR3 loop spans 18 amino acids. The DNA for the CDR3 is TGTGCCACCAGCGGTCTGGACATGCCCCTCTCTGGGGCCAACGTCCTGACTTTC. As protein: CATSGLDMPLSGANVLTF.

This clonotype has a count of ten or more. The chain employs TRBV20-1 and TRBJ1-5; D is possibly TRBD1 (5 bases). This CDR3 has 15 residues. Germline V gene sequence: CDR1 DFQATT, CDR2 SNEGSKA (reference sequence). Between the trimmed V and J ends, which lost 1 base and 7 bases, there was a span of 17 bases. The CDR3 loop is CSARAGFFLRQPQHF. Written as DNA, the CDR3 is TGCAGTGCTAGAGCAGGGTTTTTCTTGAGGCAGCCCCAGCATTTT.

This clonotype was seen only a few times. The chain carries TRBV6-2 or TRBV6-3 and TRBJ2-5; TRBD2 matches at 7 bases. Germline V CDR1 and CDR2: MNHEY, SVGEGT. With V trimmed by 6 bases and J by 1 base, 8 bases remained unmatched. The CDR3 has 15 residues. CDR3 region: CASSAGLAAQETQYF. CDR3 nucleotide sequence: TGTGCCAGCAGCGCAGGTCTAGCGGCCCAAGAGACCCAGTACTTC.

This clonotype has ten or more counts. V and J are TRBV7-3 and TRBJ1-1; unclear D gene. Trimming cost V 4 bases and J 6 bases, with 12 bases left between them. This CDR3 is built from 13 residues. The germline gives CDR1 SGHTA, CDR2 FQGTGA. CDR3 residues: CASSSPPSPEAFF. CDR3 bases: TGTGCCAGCAGCTCCCCCCCGAGTCCTGAAGCTTTCTTT.

The V call is TRBV5-4, the J call TRBJ2-3; 8 bases match TRBD2. CDR1 SGHNT and CDR2 YYREEE come from the germline V gene (reference sequence). Trimming cost V 1 base and J 2 bases; bases outside gene matches: 3. The CDR3 covers 15 residues. The CDR3 reads CASSLKREFTDTQYF. The CDR3 region has the DNA TGTGCCAGCAGCTTGAAGCGGGAGTTCACAGATACGCAGTATTTT.

This clonotype was picked up a small number of times. The chain has TRBV2 and TRBJ2-5, with 12 bases identical to TRBD2. This CDR3 contains 13 residues. The germline CDR1 and CDR2 sequences are SNHLY and FYNNEI. CDR3 nucleotide sequence: TGTGCTACGACTAGCGGGAGTCGGGAGACCCAGTACTTC. Residues: CATTSGSRETQYF. The full variable domain, completed using reference TRBV2 and TRBJ2-5, is EPEVTQTPSHQVTQMGQEVILRCVPISNHLYFYWYRQILGQKVEFLVSFYNNEISEKSEIFDDQFSVERPDGSNFTLKIRSTKLEDSAMYFCATTSGSRETQYFGPGTRLLVL.

The chain couples TRBV6-5 to TRBJ1-1; tentatively, D is TRBD1 (6 bases). With 2 bases removed from V and 6 bases from J, the gap between germline ends came to 13 bases. CDR3 length: 14 residues. Germline V gives CDR1 MNHEY, CDR2 SVGAGI. The CDR3 region is CASSYVGGSAEAFF. The CDR3 DNA follows: TGTGCCAGCAGTTACGTAGGGGGGTCCGCTGAAGCTTTCTTT.

This clonotype was recorded many times. CDR3 region: CASNPPSLGSRNQPQHF. The DNA of the CDR3 is TGTGCCAGCAATCCCCCCAGTTTGGGCAGCCGAAATCAGCCCCAGCATTTT. The chain combines TRBV6-1 with TRBJ1-5; D is unresolved. The CDR3 spans 17 residues. Germline V gene lookup returns CDR1 MNHNS and CDR2 SASEGT. The germline V and J ends were trimmed by 7 bases and 4 bases, with 23 bases remaining between them.

This clonotype occurred many times. The chain has TRBV7-3 and TRBJ2-1, with TRBD2 identical over 10 bases. V dropped 4 bases and J dropped 10; count of bases not matched to a gene: 16. Germline loops: CDR1 SGHTA, CDR2 FQGTGA. This CDR3 contains 17 residues. CDR3 nucleotides: TGTGCCAGCAGCTCCCCGGGGGTACTAGCGGGATCCGACGAGCAGTTCTTC. This encodes CASSSPGVLAGSDEQFF.

The genes are TRBV9 and TRBJ2-3; D is unclear. The CDR3 sequence is 15 residues long. Germline CDR1 SGDLS, CDR2 YYNGEE. The V gene lost 3 bases and the J gene lost 0 bases, with 11 bases spanning the gap. The DNA for the CDR3 is TGTGCCAGCAGCGCCGACTGGGGAAGCACAGATACGCAGTATTTT. It encodes CASSADWGSTDTQYF. Filled out from reference TRBV9 and TRBJ2-3, the complete variable domain reads DSGVTQTPKHLITATGQRVTLRCSPRSGDLSVYWYQQSLDQGLQFLIQYYNGEERAKGNILERFSAQQFPDLHSELNLSSLELGDSALYFCASSADWGSTDTQYFGPGTRLTVL.

In its sample, this clonotype was seen many times. The chain uses TRBV27 and TRBJ2-7; D ambiguous. This CDR3 is 13 amino acids long. Germline V lookup: CDR1 MNHEY, CDR2 SMNVEV (reference sequence). Between the trimmed V and J ends, which lost 0 bases and 7 bases, there was a span of 10 bases. The CDR3 spells CASSLSKTREQYF. The CDR3 DNA reads TGTGCCAGCAGTTTATCGAAGACTCGGGAGCAGTACTTC.

This clonotype has ten or more counts. The chain uses TRBV28 and TRBJ2-1, with D perhaps given as TRBD1 or TRBD2 (6 bases each). In germline, CDR1 is MDHEN, CDR2 SYDVKM. CDR3 length equals 15 residues. V lost 2 bases and J lost 6, with 14 bases in between. The CDR3 coding sequence is TGTGCCAGCAGTTTAAGAAGGAGGGGGTTCAATGAGCAGTTCTTC. Its translation is CASSLRRRGFNEQFF.

The rearrangement uses TRBV3-1 and TRBJ2-1, with 7 bases that match TRBD1. Germline V gene data show CDR1 as LGHDT and CDR2 as YNNKEL (reference sequence). The CDR3 consists of 18 residues. V shed 2 bases and J 6 bases; nucleotides not matched to a gene: 16. The CDR3 is CASSQKPWALQGTNEQFF. In nucleotides, the CDR3 is TGTGCCAGCAGCCAAAAACCGTGGGCGTTACAGGGGACCAATGAGCAGTTCTTC.

The rearrangement uses TRBV5-1 and TRBJ1-1, with D uncertain. CDR3 length: 15 amino acids. V gave up 0 bases and J gave up 0 bases, with 9 bases separating them. CDR1 is SGHRS and CDR2 is YFSETQ in the germline V gene. This CDR3 reads CASSLGEVLNTEAFF. The CDR3 DNA reads TGCGCCAGCAGCTTGGGTGAGGTCCTGAACACTGAAGCTTTCTTT. The entire variable domain, with the rest obtained from reference TRBV5-1 and TRBJ1-1, is as follows: KAGVTQTPRYLIKTRGQQVTLSCSPISGHRSVSWYQQTPGQGLQFLFEYFSETQRNKGNFPGRFSGRQFSNSRSEMNVSTLELGDSALYLCASSLGEVLNTEAFFGQGTRLTVV.

This chain joins TRBV18 and TRBJ2-1, with D perhaps TRBD1 (6 bases). Germline V CDR1 and CDR2: KGHSH, LQKENI. The CDR3 spans 15 residues. Deletions cut 3 bases from V and 4 bases from J, with 13 bases between. CDR3 amino acids: CASSPSHRVYNEQFF. The CDR3 nucleotides read TGTGCCAGCTCACCCTCCCACAGGGTTTACAATGAGCAGTTCTTC.

This clonotype was observed a few times. The chain joins TRBV20-1 to TRBJ1-2; 7 bases align to TRBD1. Per germline, CDR1 DFQATT and CDR2 SNEGSKA (reference sequence). The ends lost 0 bases at V and 0 bases at J; junction bases unmatched: 4. The CDR3 covers 15 residues. DNA of the CDR3: TGCAGTGCTAGAGATCTGGGACAGCCTAACTATGGCTACACCTTC. Translated: CSARDLGQPNYGYTF.

There are many counts of this clonotype. The CDR3 DNA is TGTGCCAGCAGTGAAAGCGGGAGCCCATACAATGAGCAGTTCTTC. Encoded protein: CASSESGSPYNEQFF. The genes are TRBV6-1 and TRBJ2-1; 8 bases agree with TRBD2. Germline assignment: CDR1 MNHNS and CDR2 SASEGT. The CDR3 runs 15 residues. The V segment lost 2 bases and the J segment 4 bases; nucleotides outside the gene matches: 4.

The chain recombines TRBV2 with TRBJ1-1; 11 nucleotides align to TRBD1. CDR3 size: 16 residues. The J segment lost 0 bases and the V segment lost 6 bases, leaving 6 bases of the junction unmatched. Germline V gives CDR1 SNHLY, CDR2 FYNNEI. The CDR3 coding sequence is TGTGCCAGCAGAAGGACAGGGGGCGATTTGAACACTGAAGCTTTCTTT. Residues: CASRRTGGDLNTEAFF.